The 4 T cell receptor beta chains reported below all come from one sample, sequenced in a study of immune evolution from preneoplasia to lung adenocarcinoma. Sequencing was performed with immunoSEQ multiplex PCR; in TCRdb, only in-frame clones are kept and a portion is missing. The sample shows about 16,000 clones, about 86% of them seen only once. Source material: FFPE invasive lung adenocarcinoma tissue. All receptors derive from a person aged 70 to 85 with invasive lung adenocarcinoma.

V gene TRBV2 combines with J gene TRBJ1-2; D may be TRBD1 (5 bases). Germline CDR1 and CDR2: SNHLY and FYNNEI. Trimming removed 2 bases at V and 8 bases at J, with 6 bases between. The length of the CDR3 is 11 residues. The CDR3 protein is CASSERGGYTF. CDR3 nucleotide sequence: TGTGCCAGCAGTGAACGGGGGGGCTACACCTTC.

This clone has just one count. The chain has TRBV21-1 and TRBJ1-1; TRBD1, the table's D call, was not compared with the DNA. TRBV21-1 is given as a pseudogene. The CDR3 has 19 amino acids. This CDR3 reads CASSPSTPQGAVENTEAFF. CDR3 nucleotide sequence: TGTGCCAGCAGCCCGTCAACTCCACAGGGGGCTGTAGAGAACACTGAAGCTTTCTTT.

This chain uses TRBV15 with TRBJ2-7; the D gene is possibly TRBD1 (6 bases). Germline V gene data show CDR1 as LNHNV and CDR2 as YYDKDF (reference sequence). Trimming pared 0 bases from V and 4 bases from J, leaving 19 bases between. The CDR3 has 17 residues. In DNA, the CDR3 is TGTGCCACCAGCAGAGATCTAGGCTCCCTAAGGGGGTACGAGCAGTACTTC. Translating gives CATSRDLGSLRGYEQYF.

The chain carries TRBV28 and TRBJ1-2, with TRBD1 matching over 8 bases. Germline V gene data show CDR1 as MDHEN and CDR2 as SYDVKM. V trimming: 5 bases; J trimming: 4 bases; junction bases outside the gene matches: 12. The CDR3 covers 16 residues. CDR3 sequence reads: CASSPPSGGVSYGYTF. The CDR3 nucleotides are TGTGCCAGCAGTCCTCCATCAGGGGGCGTCAGCTATGGCTACACCTTC.